These 11 T cell receptor beta chains came from one sample sequenced in a study of shared clonotypes between healthy human individuals. The repertoire was sequenced with immunoSEQ multiplex PCR; TCRdb's copy has only in-frame clones and lacks some. The data hold roughly 680,000 clones, with roughly 72% observed a single time. Specimen: memory CD4+ T cells sorted from blood. This sample's subset: CD45RA-negative fraction. The source of these receptors is a woman in her thirties in good health.

V and J are TRBV9 and TRBJ1-3; D is uncertain. This CDR3 comprises 17 residues. V was pared by 0 bases and J by 0 bases, with 13 bases between. Germline V lookup: CDR1 SGDLS, CDR2 YYNGEE. This CDR3 is CASSVDAVKSSGNTIYF. CDR3 bases: TGTGCCAGCAGCGTAGATGCAGTGAAGAGCTCTGGAAACACCATATATTTT. The full variable domain, rest sourced from reference TRBV9 and TRBJ1-3, is DSGVTQTPKHLITATGQRVTLRCSPRSGDLSVYWYQQSLDQGLQFLIQYYNGEERAKGNILERFSAQQFPDLHSELNLSSLELGDSALYFCASSVDAVKSSGNTIYFGEGSWLTVV.

The chain couples TRBV30 to TRBJ2-7, with TRBD2 identical over 11 bases. There are 16 residues in the CDR3. The V segment lost 0 bases and the J segment 2 bases; nucleotides outside the gene matches: 6. CDR1 GTSNPN and CDR2 SVGIG come from the germline V gene (reference sequence). CDR3 protein: CAWSVTGLADTYEQYF. CDR3 DNA: TGTGCCTGGAGTGTAACGGGACTAGCGGATACCTACGAGCAGTACTTC.

V and J are TRBV7-9 and TRBJ1-3; D possibly corresponds to TRBD1 (6 bases). Germline lookup yields CDR1 SEHNR and CDR2 FQNEAQ (reference sequence). This CDR3 is built from 15 residues. V was cut by 1 base and J by 4 bases, with 11 bases left in between. The CDR3 DNA sequence: TGTGCCAGCAGCTTAGGTTACAGGGACGGAAACACCATATATTTT. Its protein is CASSLGYRDGNTIYF.

This sequence joins TRBV19 and TRBJ2-7; TRBD1 aligns across 7 bases. Germline V lookup: CDR1 LNHDA, CDR2 SQIVND (reference sequence). V was pared by 8 bases and J by 3 bases, with 7 bases of the junction left unmatched. The CDR3 has 13 amino acids. This CDR3 is CASARQGVYEQYF. As DNA, the CDR3 is TGTGCCAGTGCCCGACAGGGAGTCTACGAGCAGTACTTC. Together with reference TRBV19 and TRBJ2-7, the CDR3 gives the full variable domain: DGGITQSPKYLFRKEGQNVTLSCEQNLNHDAMYWYRQDPGQGLRLIYYSQIVNDFQKGDIAEGYSVSREKKESFPLTVTSAQKNPTAFYLCASARQGVYEQYFGPGTRLTVT.

In its sample, this clone was seen a few times. The chain couples TRBV7-6 to TRBJ2-7; 7 nucleotides match TRBD1. Trimming removed 6 bases from V and 4 bases from J; junction bases left unmatched: 12. Germline CDR1 is SGHVS and CDR2 is FNYEAQ. The CDR3 runs to 15 residues. The CDR3 protein is CASRSLPGQTYEQYF. DNA for the CDR3: TGTGCCAGCAGATCACTCCCGGGACAGACATACGAGCAGTACTTC.

The rearrangement joins TRBV6-5 to TRBJ2-1; 9 bases are shared with TRBD2. Germline CDR1 MNHEY, CDR2 SVGAGI. The length of the CDR3 is 16 residues. The junction had 7 bases not matched to a gene; V was cut back by 0 bases and J by 7 bases. The CDR3 spells CASSYSGAGGENEQFF. The DNA of the CDR3 is TGTGCCAGCAGTTACTCAGGAGCGGGAGGTGAGAATGAGCAGTTCTTC.

The sample holds one count of this clone. V usage is TRBV27 and J usage is TRBJ1-1; D gene ambiguous. Germline assignment: CDR1 MNHEY and CDR2 SMNVEV (reference sequence). V was shortened by 0 bases and J by 4 bases, with 9 bases between the two germline ends. The CDR3 loop spans 14 amino acids. CDR3 DNA sequence: TGTGCCAGCAGTTTATCAGGAGAGGGCACTGAAGCTTTCTTT. It yields the protein CASSLSGEGTEAFF.

Details on this clone: Other DNA sequences of this sample code for an identical CDR3. The rearrangement joins TRBV18 to TRBJ1-2; possibly TRBD1 for D (6 bases). Trimming shortened V by 0 bases and J by 1 base, and 6 bases separated the two germline ends. This CDR3 is 14 amino acids long. Germline V lookup: CDR1 KGHSH, CDR2 LQKENI. The CDR3, as DNA: TGTGCCAGCTCACCACCAGGGGGTAACTATGGCTACACCTTC. The encoded protein is CASSPPGGNYGYTF.

V and J are TRBV7-6 and TRBJ2-1; 12 bases line up with TRBD2. This CDR3 has 20 residues. Per germline, CDR1 SGHVS and CDR2 FNYEAQ. The trim removed 0 bases at V and 7 bases at J, leaving 16 bases unmatched. The CDR3 sequence is CASSLAGTGDTSGRWNEQFF. The CDR3 DNA sequence: TGTGCCAGCAGCTTAGCAGGGACAGGAGATACTAGCGGGAGGTGGAATGAGCAGTTCTTC.

The chain joins TRBV7-9 to TRBJ2-3, with D possibly TRBD2 on 9 matching bases. The CDR3 length is 14 residues. Between the trimmed V and J ends, which lost 6 bases and 5 bases, there was a span of 15 bases. Germline V gene lookup returns CDR1 SEHNR and CDR2 FQNEAQ (reference sequence). DNA for the CDR3: TGTGCCAGCAGGTCTAGCGGGACAGGAGATACGCAGTATTTT. It yields the protein CASRSSGTGDTQYF. Combining the CDR3 with reference TRBV7-9 and TRBJ2-3 gives the whole variable domain DTGVSQNPRHKITKRGQNVTFRCDPISEHNRLYWYRQTLGQGPEFLTYFQNEAQLEKSRLLSDRFSAERPKGSFSTLEIQRTEQGDSAMYLCASRSSGTGDTQYFGPGTRLTVL.

The chain couples TRBV19 to TRBJ2-6, with D unresolved. The V and J ends lost 6 bases and 2 bases respectively, with 14 bases between them. Per the germline V gene, CDR1 is LNHDA and CDR2 is SQIVND (reference sequence). This CDR3 region has 16 residues. CDR3 protein: CASSEFVGAGANVLTF. Written as DNA, the CDR3 is TGTGCCAGTAGCGAATTCGTTGGTGCTGGGGCCAACGTCCTGACTTTC.